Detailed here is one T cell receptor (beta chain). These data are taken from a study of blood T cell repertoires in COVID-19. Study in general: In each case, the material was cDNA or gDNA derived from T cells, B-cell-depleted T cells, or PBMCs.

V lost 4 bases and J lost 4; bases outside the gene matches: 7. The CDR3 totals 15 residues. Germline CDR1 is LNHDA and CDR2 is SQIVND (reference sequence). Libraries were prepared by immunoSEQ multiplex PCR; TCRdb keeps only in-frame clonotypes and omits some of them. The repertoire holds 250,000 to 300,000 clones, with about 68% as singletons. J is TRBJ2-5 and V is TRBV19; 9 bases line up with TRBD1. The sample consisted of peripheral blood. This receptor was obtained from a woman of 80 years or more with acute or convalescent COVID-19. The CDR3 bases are TGTGCCAGTAGTACACAGGGGGCCCAGGGAGAGACCCAGTACTTC. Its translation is CASSTQGAQGETQYF.